This T cell receptor (beta chain) is drawn from a study of T cell responses to AZD1222 COVID-19 vaccine. Clones were sequenced by immunoSEQ multiplex PCR, and TCRdb holds only the in-frame ones, with some missing. Of roughly 150,000 clones listed, about 90% were seen once; the top ten hold approximately 6.3%. Pooled in the analysis were second doses at about 4 or about 12 weeks. The starting material was peripheral blood, obtained 28 days after the second AZD1222 dose. The clonotype comes from an adult who received the AZD1222 COVID-19 vaccine.

CDR3 nucleotides: TGTGCCAGTAGTTCGCCTGGGTTGGTGGAGACCCAGTACTTC. This translates into CASSSPGLVETQYF. The chain couples TRBV19 to TRBJ2-5; D unresolved. V gave up 5 bases and J gave up 5 bases, with 15 bases separating them. Germline loops: CDR1 LNHDA, CDR2 SQIVND (reference sequence). CDR3 length: 14 amino acids.